The 32 T cell receptor beta chains listed next were all sequenced from one sample in a study of blood T cell repertoires in COVID-19. Sequencing was performed with immunoSEQ multiplex PCR; in TCRdb, only in-frame clones are kept and a portion is missing. Here the sample spans over 450,000 clones, around nine tenths being singletons. The material sequenced was peripheral blood. These receptors all stem from a woman in her forties or fifties with COVID-19, enrolled during active disease.

This chain links TRBV14 with TRBJ2-7; 8 bases fit TRBD2. The CDR3 is 14 residues long. Germline V gene data show CDR1 as SGHDN and CDR2 as FVKESK. V shed 4 bases, J shed 2 bases, and the junction held 4 bases outside the gene matches. The CDR3 protein is CASSLQGLAYEQYF. The CDR3, as DNA: TGTGCCAGCAGCCTACAGGGACTAGCCTACGAGCAGTACTTC.

V gene TRBV6-2 or TRBV6-3 combines with J gene TRBJ1-6, with 7 bases identical to TRBD1. This CDR3 spans 17 amino acids. Trimming took 4 bases from V and 7 from J; bases not matched to a gene: 13. The germline V gene has CDR1 MNHEY and CDR2 SVGEGT. CDR3 amino acids: CASSLLFSGGQNSPLHF. The CDR3 bases are TGTGCCAGCAGTTTGTTATTCTCAGGGGGTCAAAATTCACCCCTCCACTTT.

The chain joins TRBV3-1 (or the pseudogene TRBV3-2) to TRBJ2-7, with TRBD2 as a possible D gene (5 bases). Germline V gives CDR1 LGHDT, CDR2 YNNKEL (reference sequence). CDR3 size: 11 residues. V was clipped by 4 bases and J by 5 bases, with 6 bases between them. The CDR3: CASSRRNEQYF. The CDR3 nucleotides read TGTGCCAGCAGCCGGAGGAACGAGCAGTACTTC.

V is TRBV5-4 and J is TRBJ2-2, with TRBD1 matching 9 bases. The V gene's germline CDR1 is SGHNT and CDR2 YYREEE (reference sequence). There are 18 residues in the CDR3. V shed 4 bases, J shed 5 bases, and the junction held 15 bases outside the gene matches. CDR3 amino acids: CASSGNGNRGRRTGELFF. CDR3 sequence (DNA): TGTGCCAGCAGCGGGAACGGTAACAGGGGGCGACGTACCGGGGAGCTGTTTTTT.

V is TRBV28 and J is TRBJ1-1; TRBD1 might be the D (6 bases). Trimming shortened V by 2 bases and J by 1 base, and 8 bases separated the two germline ends. Germline V gene lookup returns CDR1 MDHEN and CDR2 SYDVKM. CDR3 length: 14 amino acids. CDR3 region: CASSLEQGNTEAFF. The CDR3 region has the DNA TGTGCCAGCAGTTTAGAACAGGGGAACACTGAAGCTTTCTTT.

This sequence joins TRBV5-4 and TRBJ1-1; 7 nucleotides line up with TRBD1. CDR1 is SGHNT, CDR2 YYREEE, per germline (reference sequence). The CDR3 is 14 amino acids. Trimming cost V 4 bases and J 1 base; bases outside gene matches: 4. CDR3 coding DNA: TGTGCCAGCAGCCCAGGGGGGCCGAACACTGAAGCTTTCTTT. Translated: CASSPGGPNTEAFF.

This clone occurred a few times. The V and J genes are TRBV5-1 and TRBJ2-7; possibly TRBD1 for D (6 bases). Germline V CDR1 and CDR2: SGHRS, YFSETQ. Trimming cost V 2 bases and J 5 bases, with 20 bases left between them. This CDR3 region has 16 residues. The CDR3 is CASSFGGSGLLDEQYF. The DNA of the CDR3 is TGCGCCAGCAGCTTTGGGGGCTCTGGTCTGTTGGACGAGCAGTACTTC. Full variable domain (remainder filled in from reference TRBV5-1 and TRBJ2-7): KAGVTQTPRYLIKTRGQQVTLSCSPISGHRSVSWYQQTPGQGLQFLFEYFSETQRNKGNFPGRFSGRQFSNSRSEMNVSTLELGDSALYLCASSFGGSGLLDEQYFGPGTRLTVT.

The chain is built from TRBV5-1 and TRBJ1-1, with D hard to call. The germline V gene has CDR1 SGHRS and CDR2 YFSETQ. The CDR3 is made up of 12 amino acids. Trimming stripped 4 bases from V and 1 base from J, with 5 bases between. CDR3 DNA: TGCGCCAGCAGCCGACAGAACACTGAAGCTTTCTTT. Protein product: CASSRQNTEAFF.

The rearrangement uses TRBV19 and TRBJ2-3; TRBD1 agrees at 9 bases. The CDR3 consists of 15 residues. CDR1 and CDR2 (germline): LNHDA, SQIVND (reference sequence). V dropped 5 bases and J dropped 3; count of bases not matched to a gene: 6. In DNA form, the CDR3 reads TGTGCCAGTAGTCCCCGGGACAGGGTTACAGATACGCAGTATTTT. Protein: CASSPRDRVTDTQYF.

The chain links TRBV3-1 (or the pseudogene TRBV3-2) to TRBJ1-2; 7 bases map to TRBD1. The CDR3 is 14 amino acids. J was trimmed by 2 bases and V by 2 bases; bases with no gene match: 2. From germline, CDR1 is LGHDT and CDR2 YNNKEL (reference sequence). CDR3 amino acids: CASSQQGENYGYTF. The CDR3 bases are TGTGCCAGCAGCCAACAGGGGGAAAACTATGGCTACACCTTC.

Turning to this clone: The sample contains more than one DNA sequence encoding this CDR3. This sequence joins TRBV28 and TRBJ2-1; TRBD2 matches at 9 bases. Looked up from germline, CDR1 is MDHEN and CDR2 is SYDVKM. The CDR3 spans 13 residues. The trim removed 5 bases at V and 6 bases at J, leaving 2 bases unmatched. The CDR3 DNA sequence: TGTGCCAGCAGTCTAGCGGGGCGCAATGAGCAGTTCTTC. Residues: CASSLAGRNEQFF.

The CDR3 DNA reads as TGTGCCAGCAGCTTGGCACAGGTGGGTTCCTACGAGCAGTACTTC. Translated, it gives CASSLAQVGSYEQYF. The V call is TRBV5-4, the J call TRBJ2-7, with D tentatively TRBD1 (5 bases). CDR3 length: 15 residues. Germline V gene sequence: CDR1 SGHNT, CDR2 YYREEE (reference sequence). V dropped 0 bases and J dropped 1 base, with 11 bases sitting between them.

The chain joins TRBV3-1 (or the pseudogene TRBV3-2) to TRBJ2-7, with D unresolved. CDR1 and CDR2 from the germline V gene are LGHDT and YNNKEL (reference sequence). The length of the CDR3 is 14 residues. V lost 1 base, J lost 2 bases, and 9 bases lay in between. For the CDR3, the DNA is TGTGCCAGCAGCCAAGCGCGCGGCCCCTACGAGCAGTACTTC. Protein sequence: CASSQARGPYEQYF.

V and J are TRBV6-7 and TRBJ2-1, with TRBD2 matching 10 bases. Being an ORF, TRBV6-7 has a function that is uncertain. This CDR3 is 15 amino acids long. V shed 6 bases, J shed 4 bases, and the junction held 6 bases outside the gene matches. CDR3 bases: TGTGCCAGCAGGAGAACTAGCGGGGATTACAATGAGCAGTTCTTC. Protein: CASRRTSGDYNEQFF.

The CDR3 region is CATSESDRAVGEQYF. The CDR3 DNA reads as TGTGCCACCAGCGAGTCGGACAGGGCCGTTGGGGAGCAGTACTTC. J is TRBJ2-7 and V is TRBV15, with 8 bases fitting TRBD1. The CDR3 spans 15 residues. Looked up from germline, CDR1 is LNHNV and CDR2 is YYDKDF (reference sequence). V trimming: 5 bases; J trimming: 7 bases; junction bases outside the gene matches: 13.

This chain links TRBV24-1 with TRBJ2-1, with 10 bases that match TRBD2. J lost 5 bases, V lost 12 bases, and 9 bases had no gene match. The CDR3 totals 14 residues. Germline V gene data show CDR1 as KGHDR and CDR2 as SFDVKD. CDR3: CASASGGADNEQFF. In DNA form, the CDR3 reads TGTGCCTCAGCGAGCGGGGGGGCCGACAATGAGCAGTTCTTC.

The V call is TRBV19, the J call TRBJ1-1, with unresolved D. Germline CDR1 LNHDA, CDR2 SQIVND (reference sequence). The CDR3 loop spans 12 amino acids. Trimming stripped 5 bases from V and 4 bases from J, with 8 bases between. CDR3 bases: TGTGCCAGTAGTCCTGGGAGCACTGAAGCTTTCTTT. Protein product: CASSPGSTEAFF.

The chain has TRBV19 and TRBJ1-1, with 10 nucleotides matching TRBD1. The CDR3 runs 16 residues. Germline V gene lookup returns CDR1 LNHDA and CDR2 SQIVND (reference sequence). Germline trimming cut 4 bases from V and 4 bases from J; bases unmatched to any gene: 9. The CDR3 loop is CASSKTLGQGSTEAFF. Written as DNA, the CDR3 is TGTGCCAGTAGTAAAACCCTGGGACAGGGGTCCACTGAAGCTTTCTTT.

This sequence joins TRBV11-3 and TRBJ2-5; 9 positions match TRBD2. The CDR3 consists of 16 residues. Germline V gene data show CDR1 as SGHNT and CDR2 as YENEEA. The trim removed 5 bases at V and 4 bases at J, leaving 11 bases unmatched. As DNA, the CDR3 is TGTGCCAGCAGCCCAGGGGCCGGGACTAGCAGAGAGACCCAGTACTTC. Translation: CASSPGAGTSRETQYF.

CDR3 DNA: TGTGCCAGTACCATGAAGGGGGCGGGCTATGGCTACACCTTC. It translates to CASTMKGAGYGYTF. The rearrangement links TRBV19 to TRBJ1-2; 7 bases are shared with TRBD1. The V gene's germline CDR1 is LNHDA and CDR2 SQIVND (reference sequence). The CDR3 spans 14 residues. Germline trimming cut 7 bases from V and 4 bases from J; bases unmatched to any gene: 9.

V usage is TRBV5-1 and J usage is TRBJ1-2, with 8 bases matching TRBD1. The junction had 8 bases not matched to a gene; V was cut back by 3 bases and J by 4 bases. The germline CDR1 and CDR2 sequences are SGHRS and YFSETQ. This CDR3 has 15 residues. CDR3 sequence: CASSWARQGSYGYTF. The CDR3 bases are TGCGCCAGCAGCTGGGCTCGACAGGGGTCCTATGGCTACACCTTC.

This clone was found a few times. The chain employs TRBV30 and TRBJ1-1, with 7 bases identical to TRBD1. The CDR3 has 13 amino acids. Germline V gene lookup returns CDR1 GTSNPN and CDR2 SVGIG (reference sequence). V shed 3 bases and J 4 bases; nucleotides not matched to a gene: 5. The CDR3, as DNA: TGTGCCTGGAGGGGACAGCCCGGCACTGAAGCTTTCTTT. It translates to CAWRGQPGTEAFF.

The gene calls are TRBV5-4 and TRBJ1-1, with 9 bases lining up with TRBD1. Trimming took 3 bases from V and 5 from J; bases not matched to a gene: 14. The CDR3 loop spans 17 amino acids. CDR1 and CDR2 from the germline V gene are SGHNT and YYREEE (reference sequence). The CDR3 DNA follows: TGTGCCAGCAGCTCCTTTCCGGGACAGGGAAGTAGGACTGAAGCTTTCTTT. It translates to CASSSFPGQGSRTEAFF.

Ten or more counts support this clone. The V and J genes are TRBV15 and TRBJ2-1, with a possible D match to TRBD2 (6 bases). The V gene lost 6 bases and the J gene lost 1 base, with 10 bases spanning the gap. The CDR3 length is 14 residues. Germline CDR1 reads LNHNV; CDR2 reads YYDKDF (reference sequence). In nucleotides, the CDR3 is TGTGCCACCAGGCTCGCGGGGTCCTACAATGAGCAGTTCTTC. Translating it yields CATRLAGSYNEQFF. Full variable domain (remainder filled in from reference TRBV15 and TRBJ2-1): DAMVIQNPRYQVTQFGKPVTLSCSQTLNHNVMYWYQQKSSQAPKLLFHYYDKDFNNEADTPDNFQSRRPNTSFCFLDIRSPGLGDTAMYLCATRLAGSYNEQFFGPGTRLTVL.

The V gene is TRBV3-1 (or the pseudogene TRBV3-2), the J gene TRBJ1-1, with 8 bases identical to TRBD1. This CDR3 is 15 amino acids long. Germline V gene sequence: CDR1 LGHDT, CDR2 YNNKEL (reference sequence). V gave up 2 bases and J gave up 6 bases; unmatched junction bases: 8. The CDR3 loop reads CASSQLGQGGAEAFF. DNA for the CDR3: TGTGCCAGCAGCCAACTTGGACAGGGAGGCGCTGAAGCTTTCTTT.

V and J are TRBV6-5 and TRBJ2-2; D remains ambiguous. V lost 0 bases and J lost 8, with 7 bases in between. The CDR3 totals 13 residues. Germline V CDR1 and CDR2: MNHEY, SVGAGI. The CDR3 DNA reads as TGTGCCAGCAGTTACTCTACCGGGGGGGAGCTGTTTTTT. Amino acids: CASSYSTGGELFF.

The chain is built from TRBV14 and TRBJ1-2, with no clear D. This CDR3 spans 13 amino acids. Trimming removed 4 bases from V and 5 bases from J, with 11 bases in between. Per the germline V gene, CDR1 is SGHDN and CDR2 is FVKESK. The CDR3 DNA reads TGTGCCAGCAGCCTCGGAGGCTGGTATGGCTACACCTTC. Its protein is CASSLGGWYGYTF.

The CDR3 bases are TGTGCCAGCTTTCGACAGGGGACTACCTTAATGAACACTGAAGCTTTCTTT. The encoded protein is CASFRQGTTLMNTEAFF. The chain uses TRBV18 and TRBJ1-1, with 8 bases fitting TRBD1. V gave up 7 bases and J gave up 0 bases; unmatched junction bases: 13. The CDR3 length is 17 residues. Germline V gives CDR1 KGHSH, CDR2 LQKENI.

This sequence joins TRBV19 and TRBJ1-5, with D uncertain. The CDR3 runs 12 residues. Trimming stripped 2 bases from V and 8 bases from J, with 7 bases between. CDR1 is LNHDA, CDR2 SQIVND, per germline (reference sequence). This CDR3 is CASSISGKPQHF. The CDR3 region has the DNA TGTGCCAGTAGTATATCGGGGAAGCCCCAGCATTTT.

The chain is built from TRBV30 and TRBJ1-5; 8 positions agree with TRBD1. Germline V gives CDR1 GTSNPN, CDR2 SVGIG (reference sequence). This CDR3 spans 18 amino acids. J lost 1 base, V lost 3 bases, and 14 bases had no gene match. The DNA for the CDR3 is TGTGCCTGGAGCCGAGCAAGGACAGGGTTTACAAGCAATCAGCCCCAGCATTTT. Protein: CAWSRARTGFTSNQPQHF.

The V and J genes are TRBV27 and TRBJ2-1; perhaps TRBD2 as D (5 bases). Trimming removed 8 bases at V and 5 bases at J, with 7 bases between. This CDR3 spans 11 amino acids. The V gene's germline CDR1 is MNHEY and CDR2 SMNVEV (reference sequence). For the CDR3, the DNA is TGTGCCAGCGGACTTAACAATGAGCAGTTCTTC. As protein: CASGLNNEQFF.

CDR3 sequence: CASSPLGGETQYF. The CDR3 nucleotides read TGCGCCAGCAGCCCCTTAGGGGGAGAGACCCAGTACTTC. The gene calls are TRBV4-1 and TRBJ2-5, with D tentatively TRBD1 (6 bases). Germline V gene data show CDR1 as MGHRA and CDR2 as YSYEKL. The length of the CDR3 is 13 residues. Trimming left V 4 bases short and J 4 bases short, with 10 bases between.